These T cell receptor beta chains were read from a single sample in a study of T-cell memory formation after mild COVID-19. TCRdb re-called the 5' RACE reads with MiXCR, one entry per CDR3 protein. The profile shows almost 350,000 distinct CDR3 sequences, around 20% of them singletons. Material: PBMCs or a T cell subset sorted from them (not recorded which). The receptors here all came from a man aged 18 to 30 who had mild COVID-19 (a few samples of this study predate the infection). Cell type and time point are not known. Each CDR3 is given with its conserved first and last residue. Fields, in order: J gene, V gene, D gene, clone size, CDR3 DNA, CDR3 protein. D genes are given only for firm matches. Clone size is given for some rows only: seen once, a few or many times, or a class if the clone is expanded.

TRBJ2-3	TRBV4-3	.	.	TGCGCCAGCAGCCAACTCCTGGGGACTAGCACAGATACGCAGTATTTT	CASSQLLGTSTDTQYF
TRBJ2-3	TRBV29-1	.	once	TGCAGCGCGGGTGAGGGGAGCACAGATACGCAGTATTTT	CSAGEGSTDTQYF
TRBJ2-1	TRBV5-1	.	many	TGCGCCAGCAGCCGTGCCAGCCCCGATGAGCAGTTCTTC	CASSRASPDEQFF
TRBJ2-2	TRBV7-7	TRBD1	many	TGTGCTAGCAGCCAGAAACCCCGAAACTACAGGGGGCCGGGCACCGGGGAGCTGTTTTTT	CASSQKPRNYRGPGTGELFF
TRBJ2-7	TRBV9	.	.	TGTGCCAGCAGCTCCGATGGGCAGCCAGACTACGAGCAGTACTTC	CASSSDGQPDYEQYF
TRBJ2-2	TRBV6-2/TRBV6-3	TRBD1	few	TGTGCCAGCAGCTCTGAGGGACAGGGGAGGGCCGGGGAGCTGTTTTTT	CASSSEGQGRAGELFF
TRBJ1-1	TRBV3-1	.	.	TGTGCCAGCAGCCGTTCGGTGGACACTGAAGCTTTCTTT	CASSRSVDTEAFF
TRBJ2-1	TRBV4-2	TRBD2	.	TGTGCCAGCAGCCCCCAAATCTTAGCGGGGGGGTACAATGAGCAGTTCTTC	CASSPQILAGGYNEQFF
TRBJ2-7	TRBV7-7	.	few	TGTGCCAGCAGCCCGGTCCTCGGGGCCTTTTGGTACGAGCAGTACTTC	CASSPVLGAFWYEQYF
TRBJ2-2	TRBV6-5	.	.	TGTGCCAGCACCGCGGACGGTACGAACACCGGGGAGCTGTTTTTT	CASTADGTNTGELFF
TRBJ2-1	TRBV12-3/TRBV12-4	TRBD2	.	TGTGCCAGCAGTGGGGTCAGCGGGGGGGCCCTCTACAATGAGCAGTTCTTC	CASSGVSGGALYNEQFF
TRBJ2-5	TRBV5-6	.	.	TGTGCCAGCAGCTTGAGGGGATCCGAAGAGACCCAGTACTTC	CASSLRGSEETQYF
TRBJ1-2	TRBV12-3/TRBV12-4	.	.	TGTGCCACCAACGCCTGGGGGCAGGGGAACTACACCTTC	CATNAWGQGNYTF
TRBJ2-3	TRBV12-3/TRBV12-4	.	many	TGTGCCAGCACCACAGGGTCGGGTACGCAGTATTTT	CASTTGSGTQYF
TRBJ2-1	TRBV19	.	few	TGTGCCACCTCGCAGACGAACTCCTACAATGAGCAGTTCTTC	CATSQTNSYNEQFF
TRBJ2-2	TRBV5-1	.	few	TGCGCCAGCAGCTCCGACAGGCCGAACACCGGGGAGCTGTTTTTT	CASSSDRPNTGELFF
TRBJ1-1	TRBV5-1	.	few	TGCGCCAGCAGTACGAGAACGGGATCGGACACTGAAGCTTTCTTT	CASSTRTGSDTEAFF
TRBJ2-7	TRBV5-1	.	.	TGCGCCAGCAGCTTGGCTCATACCTCCTACGAGCAGTACTTC	CASSLAHTSYEQYF
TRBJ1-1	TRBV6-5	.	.	TGTGCCAGCAGAAGTACCGTGGGGCTCGCTGAAGCTTTCTTT	CASRSTVGLAEAFF
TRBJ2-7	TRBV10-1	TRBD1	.	TGCGCCAGCAGTGAGTCGATCTATTCTGGACAGGGGGCCTACGAGCAGTACTTC	CASSESIYSGQGAYEQYF
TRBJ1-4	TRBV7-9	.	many	TGTGCCAGCAGCTTACAGGGGACTAATGAAAAACTGTTTTTT	CASSLQGTNEKLFF
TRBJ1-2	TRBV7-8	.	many	TGTGCCAGCAGTCAAGGACAGCACTATGGCTACACCTTC	CASSQGQHYGYTF
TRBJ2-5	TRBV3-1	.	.	TGTGCCAGCAGCCAAACGACAGAAGAGACCCAGTACTTC	CASSQTTEETQYF
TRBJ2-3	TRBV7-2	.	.	TGTGCCAGCAGCTTAGTTATGAGAGATACGCAGTATTTT	CASSLVMRDTQYF
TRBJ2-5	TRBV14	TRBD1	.	TGTGCCAGCAGCCAAGCAAGGGGGCCCGGGGAGACCCAGTACTTC	CASSQARGPGETQYF
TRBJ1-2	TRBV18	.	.	TGTGCCAGCTCACCATCGGGGGAGGGCGGCTACACCTTC	CASSPSGEGGYTF
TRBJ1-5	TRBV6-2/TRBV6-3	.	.	TGTGCCAGCGGGAACAGGGATGTCGGTCAGCCCCAGCATTTT	CASGNRDVGQPQHF
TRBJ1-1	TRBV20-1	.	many	TGCAGTGCTAGTCCCGGCTACATGAACACTGAAGCTTTCTTT	CSASPGYMNTEAFF
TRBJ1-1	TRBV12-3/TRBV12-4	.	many	TGTGCCAGCAGCCCAACCAGGGGTGAAGCTTTCTTT	CASSPTRGEAFF
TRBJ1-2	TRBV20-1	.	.	TGCAGTGCTGGACCGATCCCCCGGGCCGAAGAATCCTATGGCTACACCTTC	CSAGPIPRAEESYGYTF
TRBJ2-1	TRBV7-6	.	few	TGTGCCAGCAGCTCCTACGAGGAGCAGTTCTTC	CASSSYEEQFF
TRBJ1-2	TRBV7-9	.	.	TGTGCCAGCAGCTTAGTTGTATCAGGCTACACCTTC	CASSLVVSGYTF
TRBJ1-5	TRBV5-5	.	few	TGTGCCAGCAGATCGGGACACCTAAGCAATCAGCCCCAGCATTTT	CASRSGHLSNQPQHF
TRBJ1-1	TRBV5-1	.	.	TGCGCCAGCAGCTTGAGGCAGGTAGAAGCTGAAGCTTTCTTT	CASSLRQVEAEAFF
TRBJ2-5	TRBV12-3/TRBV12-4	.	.	TGTGCCAGCAGTTTATCTGGGCTTGAAGAGACCCAGTACTTC	CASSLSGLEETQYF
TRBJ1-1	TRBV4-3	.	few	TGCGCCAGCAGCCAAGATCTTCGTTTCGAAGCTTTCTTT	CASSQDLRFEAFF
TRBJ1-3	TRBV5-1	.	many	TGCGCCAGCAGCTTATTCGGTTGGAGAAACACCATATATTTT	CASSLFGWRNTIYF
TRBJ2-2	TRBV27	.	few	TGTGCCAGCAGTTTATCAGGGCAGGTCACCGGGGAGCTGTTTTTT	CASSLSGQVTGELFF
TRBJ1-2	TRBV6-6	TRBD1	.	TGTGCCAGCAGTTACAGACAGGGGGCCGGCTACACCTTC	CASSYRQGAGYTF
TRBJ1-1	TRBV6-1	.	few	TGTGCCAGCAGTGAGCCGGGACGGAACACTGAAGCTTTCTTT	CASSEPGRNTEAFF
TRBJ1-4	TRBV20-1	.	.	TGCAGTGCTAGGGTACCGACAGAGGCGGAAAAACTGTTTTTT	CSARVPTEAEKLFF